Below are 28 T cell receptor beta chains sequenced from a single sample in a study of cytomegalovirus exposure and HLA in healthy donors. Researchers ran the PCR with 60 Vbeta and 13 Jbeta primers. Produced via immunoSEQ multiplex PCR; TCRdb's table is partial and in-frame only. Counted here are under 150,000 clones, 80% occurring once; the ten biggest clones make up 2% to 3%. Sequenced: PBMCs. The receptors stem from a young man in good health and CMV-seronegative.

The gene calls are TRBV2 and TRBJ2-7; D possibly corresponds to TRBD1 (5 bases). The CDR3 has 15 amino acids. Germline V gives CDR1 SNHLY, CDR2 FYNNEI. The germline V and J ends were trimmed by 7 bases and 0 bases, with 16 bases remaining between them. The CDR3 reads CASTPSDSRSYEQYF. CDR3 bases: TGTGCCAGCACCCCGAGCGACAGCCGCTCCTACGAGCAGTACTTC. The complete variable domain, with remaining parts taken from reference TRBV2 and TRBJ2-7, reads EPEVTQTPSHQVTQMGQEVILRCVPISNHLYFYWYRQILGQKVEFLVSFYNNEISEKSEIFDDQFSVERPDGSNFTLKIRSTKLEDSAMYFCASTPSDSRSYEQYFGPGTRLTVT.

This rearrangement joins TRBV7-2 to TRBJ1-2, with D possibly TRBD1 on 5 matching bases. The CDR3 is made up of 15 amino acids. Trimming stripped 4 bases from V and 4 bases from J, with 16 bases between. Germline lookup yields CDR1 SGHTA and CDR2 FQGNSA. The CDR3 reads CASSSSGVSVYGYTF. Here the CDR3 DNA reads TGTGCCAGCAGCTCCTCGGGGGTCAGTGTCTATGGCTACACCTTC.

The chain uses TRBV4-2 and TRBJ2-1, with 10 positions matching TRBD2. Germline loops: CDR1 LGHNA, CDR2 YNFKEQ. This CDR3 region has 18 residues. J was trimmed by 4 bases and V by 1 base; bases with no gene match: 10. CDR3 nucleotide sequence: TGTGCCAGCAGCCAAGGTAGTGTAAGCGGGAGGGCTTACAATGAGCAGTTCTTC. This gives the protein CASSQGSVSGRAYNEQFF.

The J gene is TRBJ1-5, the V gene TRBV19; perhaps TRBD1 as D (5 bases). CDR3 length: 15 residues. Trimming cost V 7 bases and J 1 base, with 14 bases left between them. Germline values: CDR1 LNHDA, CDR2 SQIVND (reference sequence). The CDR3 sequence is CASTIGGESNQPQHF. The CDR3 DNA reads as TGTGCCAGTACCATTGGGGGGGAGAGCAATCAGCCCCAGCATTTT.

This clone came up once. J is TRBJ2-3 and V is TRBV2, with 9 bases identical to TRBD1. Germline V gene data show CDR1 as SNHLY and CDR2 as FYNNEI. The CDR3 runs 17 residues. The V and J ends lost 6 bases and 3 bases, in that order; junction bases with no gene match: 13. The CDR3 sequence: CASRPGSWDRVTDTQYF. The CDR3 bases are TGTGCCAGCAGACCCGGCTCGTGGGACAGGGTGACAGATACGCAGTATTTT.

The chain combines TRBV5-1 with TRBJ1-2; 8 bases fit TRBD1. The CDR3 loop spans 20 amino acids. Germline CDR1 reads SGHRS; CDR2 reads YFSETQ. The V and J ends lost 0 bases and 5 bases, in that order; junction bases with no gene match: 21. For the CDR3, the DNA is TGCGCCAGCAGCTTGGCCGTTAACACCACTTCAGGGGGCGGAATTTATGGCTACACCTTC. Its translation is CASSLAVNTTSGGGIYGYTF. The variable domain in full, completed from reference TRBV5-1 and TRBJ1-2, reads KAGVTQTPRYLIKTRGQQVTLSCSPISGHRSVSWYQQTPGQGLQFLFEYFSETQRNKGNFPGRFSGRQFSNSRSEMNVSTLELGDSALYLCASSLAVNTTSGGGIYGYTFGSGTRLTVV.

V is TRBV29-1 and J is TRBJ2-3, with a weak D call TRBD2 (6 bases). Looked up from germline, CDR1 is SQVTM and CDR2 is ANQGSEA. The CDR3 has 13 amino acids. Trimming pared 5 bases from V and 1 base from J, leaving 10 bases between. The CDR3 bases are TGCAGCGTTACTAGCTCGCGCACAGATACGCAGTATTTT. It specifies CSVTSSRTDTQYF.

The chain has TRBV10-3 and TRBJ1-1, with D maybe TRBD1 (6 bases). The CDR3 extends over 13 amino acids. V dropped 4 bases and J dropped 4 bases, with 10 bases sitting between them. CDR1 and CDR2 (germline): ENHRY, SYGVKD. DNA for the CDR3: TGTGCCATCAGTGCGACAGGTACCACTGAAGCTTTCTTT. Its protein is CAISATGTTEAFF.

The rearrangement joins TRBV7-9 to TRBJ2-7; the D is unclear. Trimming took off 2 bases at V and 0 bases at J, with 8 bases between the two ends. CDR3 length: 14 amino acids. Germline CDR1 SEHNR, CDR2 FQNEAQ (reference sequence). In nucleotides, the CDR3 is TGTGCCAGCAGCTTACCCACTTTCTCCTACGAGCAGTACTTC. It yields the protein CASSLPTFSYEQYF.

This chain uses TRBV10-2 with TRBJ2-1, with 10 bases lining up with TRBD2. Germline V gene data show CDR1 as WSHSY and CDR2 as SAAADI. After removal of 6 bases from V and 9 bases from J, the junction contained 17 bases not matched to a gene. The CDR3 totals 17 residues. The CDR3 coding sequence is TGCGCCAGCAGCCAACGGTTCAGCGGGAGGGATCTGGGTGAGCAGTTCTTC. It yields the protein CASSQRFSGRDLGEQFF.

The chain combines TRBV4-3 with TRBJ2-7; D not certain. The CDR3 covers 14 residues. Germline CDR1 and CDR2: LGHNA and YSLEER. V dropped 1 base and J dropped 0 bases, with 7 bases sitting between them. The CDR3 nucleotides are TGCGCCAGCAGCCAAGGTAGGAGCTCCTACGAGCAGTACTTC. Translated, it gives CASSQGRSSYEQYF.

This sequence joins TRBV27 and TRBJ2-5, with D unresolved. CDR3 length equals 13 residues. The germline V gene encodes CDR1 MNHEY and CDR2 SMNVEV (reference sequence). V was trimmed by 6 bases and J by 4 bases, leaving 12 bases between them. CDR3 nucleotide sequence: TGTGCCAGCAGATCCGACGGCGGAGAGACCCAGTACTTC. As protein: CASRSDGGETQYF.

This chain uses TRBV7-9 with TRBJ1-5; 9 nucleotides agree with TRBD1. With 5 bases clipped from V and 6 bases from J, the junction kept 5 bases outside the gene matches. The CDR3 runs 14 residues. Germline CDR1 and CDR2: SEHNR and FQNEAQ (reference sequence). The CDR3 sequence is CASSLTGGGQPQHF. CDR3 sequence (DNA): TGTGCCAGCAGCCTTACAGGGGGCGGTCAGCCCCAGCATTTT.

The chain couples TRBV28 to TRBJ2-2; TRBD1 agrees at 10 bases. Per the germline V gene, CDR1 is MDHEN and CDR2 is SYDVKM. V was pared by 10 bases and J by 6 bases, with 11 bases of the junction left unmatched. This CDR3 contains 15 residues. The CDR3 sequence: CAIGTGAPISGELFF. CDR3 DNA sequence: TGTGCCATCGGGACAGGGGCCCCTATTTCCGGGGAGCTGTTTTTT.

CDR3 coding DNA: TGTGCCAGCAGCTTAGCTGCGAATTCCTACAATGAGCAGTTCTTC. Its translation: CASSLAANSYNEQFF. V and J are TRBV7-2 and TRBJ2-1; D is unresolved. Germline lookup yields CDR1 SGHTA and CDR2 FQGNSA. Trimming removed 0 bases from V and 1 base from J, with 7 bases in between. This CDR3 comprises 15 residues.

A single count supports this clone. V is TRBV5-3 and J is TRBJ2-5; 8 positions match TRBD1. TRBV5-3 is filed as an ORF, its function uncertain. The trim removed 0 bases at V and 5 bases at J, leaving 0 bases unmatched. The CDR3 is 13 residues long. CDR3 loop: CARSLDRGETQYF. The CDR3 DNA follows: TGTGCCAGAAGCTTGGACAGGGGGGAGACCCAGTACTTC.

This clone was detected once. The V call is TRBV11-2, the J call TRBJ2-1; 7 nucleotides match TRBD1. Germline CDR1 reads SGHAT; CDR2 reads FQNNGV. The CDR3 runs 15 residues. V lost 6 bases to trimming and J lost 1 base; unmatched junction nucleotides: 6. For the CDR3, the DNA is TGTGCCAGCAGTCGACTACAGGGGTCCTACAATGAGCAGTTCTTC. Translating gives CASSRLQGSYNEQFF. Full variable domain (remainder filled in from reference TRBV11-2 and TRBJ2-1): EAGVAQSPRYKIIEKRQSVAFWCNPISGHATLYWYQQILGQGPKLLIQFQNNGVVDDSQLPKDRFSAERLKGVDSTLKIQPAKLEDSAVYLCASSRLQGSYNEQFFGPGTRLTVL.

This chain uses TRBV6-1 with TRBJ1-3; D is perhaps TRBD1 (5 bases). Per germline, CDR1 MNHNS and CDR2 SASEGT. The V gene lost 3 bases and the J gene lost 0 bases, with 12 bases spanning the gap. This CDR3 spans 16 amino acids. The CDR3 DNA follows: TGTGCCAGCAGTGACAGACAGTACCCCTCTGGAAACACCATATATTTT. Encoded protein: CASSDRQYPSGNTIYF.

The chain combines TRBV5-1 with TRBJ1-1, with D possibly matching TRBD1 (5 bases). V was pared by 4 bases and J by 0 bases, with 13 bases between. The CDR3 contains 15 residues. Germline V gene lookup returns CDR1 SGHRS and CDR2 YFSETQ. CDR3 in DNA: TGCGCCAGCAGCGACTCCGCGACAGTGAACACTGAAGCTTTCTTT. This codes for CASSDSATVNTEAFF. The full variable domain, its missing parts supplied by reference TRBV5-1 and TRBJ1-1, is KAGVTQTPRYLIKTRGQQVTLSCSPISGHRSVSWYQQTPGQGLQFLFEYFSETQRNKGNFPGRFSGRQFSNSRSEMNVSTLELGDSALYLCASSDSATVNTEAFFGQGTRLTVV.

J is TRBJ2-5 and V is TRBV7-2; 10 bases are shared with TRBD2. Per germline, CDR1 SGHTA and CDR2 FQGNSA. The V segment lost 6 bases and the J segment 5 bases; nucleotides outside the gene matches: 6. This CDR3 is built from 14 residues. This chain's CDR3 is CASRRTSGWETQYF. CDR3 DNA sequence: TGTGCCAGCAGACGGACTAGCGGTTGGGAGACCCAGTACTTC. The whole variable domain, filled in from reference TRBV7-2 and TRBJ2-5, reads GAGVSQSPSNKVTEKGKDVELRCDPISGHTALYWYRQSLGQGLEFLIYFQGNSAPDKSGLPSDRFSAERTGGSVSTLTIQRTQQEDSAVYLCASRRTSGWETQYFGPGTRLLVL.

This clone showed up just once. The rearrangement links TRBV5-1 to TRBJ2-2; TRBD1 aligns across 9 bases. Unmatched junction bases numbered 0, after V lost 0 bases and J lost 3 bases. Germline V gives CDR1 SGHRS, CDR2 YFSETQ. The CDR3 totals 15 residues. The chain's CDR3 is CASSLGDRDTGELFF. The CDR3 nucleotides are TGCGCCAGCAGCTTGGGGGACAGGGACACCGGGGAGCTGTTTTTT.

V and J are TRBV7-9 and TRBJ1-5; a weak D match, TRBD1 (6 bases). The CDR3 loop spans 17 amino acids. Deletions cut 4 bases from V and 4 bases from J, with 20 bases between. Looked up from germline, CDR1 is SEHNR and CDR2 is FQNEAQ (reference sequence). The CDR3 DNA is TGTGCCAGCAGCTCAGATCTTAAACAGGGAAGGAATCAGCCCCAGCATTTT. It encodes CASSSDLKQGRNQPQHF. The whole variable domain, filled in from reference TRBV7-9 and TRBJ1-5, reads DTGVSQNPRHKITKRGQNVTFRCDPISEHNRLYWYRQTLGQGPEFLTYFQNEAQLEKSRLLSDRFSAERPKGSFSTLEIQRTEQGDSAMYLCASSSDLKQGRNQPQHFGDGTRLSIL.

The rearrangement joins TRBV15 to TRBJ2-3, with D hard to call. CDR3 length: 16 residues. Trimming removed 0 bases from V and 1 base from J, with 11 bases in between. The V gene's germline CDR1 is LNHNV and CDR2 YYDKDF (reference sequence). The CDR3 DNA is TGTGCCACCAGCAGAGATTTATTAACAGGCACAGATACGCAGTATTTT. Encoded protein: CATSRDLLTGTDTQYF.

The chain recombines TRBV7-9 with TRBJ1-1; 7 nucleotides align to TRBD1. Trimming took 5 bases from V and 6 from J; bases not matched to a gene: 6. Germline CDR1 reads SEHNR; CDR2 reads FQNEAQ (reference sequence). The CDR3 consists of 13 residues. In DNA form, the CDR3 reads TGTGCCAGCAGCCCCGGGACAGTTCCTGAAGCTTTCTTT. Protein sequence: CASSPGTVPEAFF.

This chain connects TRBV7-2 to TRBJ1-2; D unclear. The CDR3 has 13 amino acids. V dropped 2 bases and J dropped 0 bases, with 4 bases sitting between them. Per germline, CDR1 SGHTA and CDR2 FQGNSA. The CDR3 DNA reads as TGTGCCAGCAGCTTACCCTCTAACTATGGCTACACCTTC. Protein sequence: CASSLPSNYGYTF.

Here the CDR3 reads CASSQALGANGNTIYF. The CDR3 bases are TGTGCCAGCAGCCAAGCCCTGGGGGCGAATGGAAACACCATATATTTT. The genes are TRBV4-2 and TRBJ1-3, with D tentatively TRBD1 (6 bases). Trimming removed 1 base from V and 3 bases from J, with 13 bases in between. CDR1 LGHNA and CDR2 YNFKEQ come from the germline V gene. This CDR3 has 16 amino acids.

In nucleotides, the CDR3 is TGTGCCAGCAGCTTGGAGGGCGCGGGGGCGTATGGCTACACCTTC. It codes for CASSLEGAGAYGYTF. The gene calls are TRBV5-8 and TRBJ1-2; D may be TRBD1 (6 bases). The CDR3 contains 15 residues. V lost 0 bases, J lost 5 bases, and 14 bases lay in between. CDR1 is SGHTS, CDR2 YDEGEE, per germline.

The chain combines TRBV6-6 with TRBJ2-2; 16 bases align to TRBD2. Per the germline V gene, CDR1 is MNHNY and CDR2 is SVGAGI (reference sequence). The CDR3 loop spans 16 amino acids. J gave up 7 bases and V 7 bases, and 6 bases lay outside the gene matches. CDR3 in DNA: TGTGCCAGCAATGCGGGACTAGCGGGAGGGATCGGGGAGCTGTTTTTT. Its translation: CASNAGLAGGIGELFF.